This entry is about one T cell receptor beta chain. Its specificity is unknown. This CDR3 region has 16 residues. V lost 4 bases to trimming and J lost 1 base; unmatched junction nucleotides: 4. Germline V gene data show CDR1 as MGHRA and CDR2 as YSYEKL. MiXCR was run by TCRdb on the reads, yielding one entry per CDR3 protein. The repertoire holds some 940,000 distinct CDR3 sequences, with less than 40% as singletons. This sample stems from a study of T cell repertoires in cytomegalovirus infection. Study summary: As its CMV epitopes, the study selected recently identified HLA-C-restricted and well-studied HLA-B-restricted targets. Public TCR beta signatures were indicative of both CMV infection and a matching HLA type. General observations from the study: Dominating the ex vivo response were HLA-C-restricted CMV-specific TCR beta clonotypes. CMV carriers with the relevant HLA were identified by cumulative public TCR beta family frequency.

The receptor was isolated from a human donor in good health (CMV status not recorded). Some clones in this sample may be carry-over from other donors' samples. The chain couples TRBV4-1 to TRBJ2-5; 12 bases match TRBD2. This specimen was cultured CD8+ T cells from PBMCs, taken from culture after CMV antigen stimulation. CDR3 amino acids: CASSLLLAGGQETQYF. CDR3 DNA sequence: TGCGCCAGCAGCCTATTACTAGCGGGGGGCCAAGAGACCCAGTACTTC.